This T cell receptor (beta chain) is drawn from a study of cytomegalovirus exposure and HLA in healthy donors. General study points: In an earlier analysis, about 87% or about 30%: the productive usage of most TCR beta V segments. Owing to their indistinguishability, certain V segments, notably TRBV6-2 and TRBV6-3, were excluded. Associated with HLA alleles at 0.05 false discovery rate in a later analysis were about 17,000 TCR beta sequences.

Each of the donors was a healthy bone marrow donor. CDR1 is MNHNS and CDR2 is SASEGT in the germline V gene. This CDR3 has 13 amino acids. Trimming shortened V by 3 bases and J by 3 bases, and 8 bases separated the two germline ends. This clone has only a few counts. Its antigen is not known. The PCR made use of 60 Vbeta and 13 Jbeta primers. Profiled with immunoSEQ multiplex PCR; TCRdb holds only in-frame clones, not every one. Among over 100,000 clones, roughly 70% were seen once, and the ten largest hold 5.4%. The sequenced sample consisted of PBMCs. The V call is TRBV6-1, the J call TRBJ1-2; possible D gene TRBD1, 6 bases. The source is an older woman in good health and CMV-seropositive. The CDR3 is CASSETGDYGYTF. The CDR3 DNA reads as TGTGCCAGCAGTGAGACAGGAGACTATGGCTACACCTTC.